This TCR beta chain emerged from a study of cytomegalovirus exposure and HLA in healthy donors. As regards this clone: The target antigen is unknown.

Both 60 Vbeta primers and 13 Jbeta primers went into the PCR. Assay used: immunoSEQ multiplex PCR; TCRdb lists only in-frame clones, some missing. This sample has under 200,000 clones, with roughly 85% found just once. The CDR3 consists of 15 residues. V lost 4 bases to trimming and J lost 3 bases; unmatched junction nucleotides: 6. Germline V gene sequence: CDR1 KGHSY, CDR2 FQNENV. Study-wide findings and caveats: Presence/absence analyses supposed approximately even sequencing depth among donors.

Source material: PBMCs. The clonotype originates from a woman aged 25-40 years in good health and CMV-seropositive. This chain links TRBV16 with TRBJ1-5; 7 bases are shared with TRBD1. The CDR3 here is CASSRMDRLNQPQHF. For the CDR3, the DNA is TGTGCCAGCAGCCGAATGGACAGGCTCAATCAGCCCCAGCATTTT.